Here is one TCR beta chain with its context. Which antigen it targets is not known. No base qualities exist here, and no much larger clone lies one base off it. TCRbeta CDR3 regions were amplified from genomic DNA by means of the immunoSEQ Assay, a bias-controlled multiplex PCR. In the authors' own workflow: Nucleated cell counts per sample were estimated from amplification of reference gene primers within the assay. To quantify the absolute abundance of each unique TCRbeta CDR3 rearrangement, sequence reads were collapsed and filtered. For each sample, productive Simpson clonality was calculated by taking the square root of Simpson's diversity index across productive rearrangements. TCRdb took over this immuneACCESS table, retaining in-frame rearrangements with V and J assigned. Such tables are incomplete; in checked studies, under half of the missing clones stem from an unresolved V gene, and the remainder is unexplained. D and trimming were read from the DNA, whereas the V and J calls and clone size are those reported in that table. The sample table holds 14,000 to 15,000 clones, of which 85% to 95% were seen once. Together, the top ten hold approximately 7.7% of the sample.

Spanning cysteine to phenylalanine, the CDR3 consists of 13 amino acids. Kept here is only the CDR3 DNA, which spans 39 bases and is read in frame from base 1. From a lookup of the germline V gene, CDR1 and CDR2 are MGHRA and YSYEKL. Germline trimming amounts to 4 bases on V and 11 bases on J, with 7 as the count of junction bases outside the gene matches. This entry is derived from a study of blood T cell repertoires in COVID-19 (dated by TCRdb to the early 2020s). For context, the study as a whole: Samples covering the acute and convalescent phases of COVID-19 were provided by collaborators in the United States, Italy and Spain. The prospective study material was composed of cDNA or gDNA derived from T cells, B-cell-depleted T cells, or PBMCs. Deeply sampled blood TCRbeta repertoires from subjects exposed to, actively infected with, or recovered from COVID-19 were included in the dataset. The repertoires were made available in a free public database intended to serve as a resource for research on the immune response to SARS-CoV-2. Samples came from the ongoing ImmuneRACE study (first 160 participants) plus 1,254 subjects from 6 global collaborators. Nearly every sample came with metadata listing a de-identified subject ID, COVID-19 status, age in years and sex. HLA class I and class II types, where available, came from metadata supplied by the sample provider rather than from assay-based typing.

General findings and caveats noted by the study authors: Clinical and demographic metadata were provided uncurated, with the amount varying by source and participant.

Each collaborating institution followed its own protocols to collect whole blood in K2EDTA tubes. For TCRbeta analysis, collaborators shipped samples in one of three forms: frozen whole blood, isolated PBMCs, or DNA extracted from either of those sample types. The TCR originated in a human donor with active COVID-19. The donor label of this sample is uncertain. The V and J genes are TRBV4-1 and TRBJ2-2, with 7 middle bases fitting TRBD1. Sequencing was done on a sample of peripheral blood. The DNA reads TGCGCCAGCAGCCGGGGCAGGGGGAAAGAGCTGTTTTTT. This encodes CASSRGRGKELFF.